The TCR beta chain under discussion was sequenced for a study of PD-L1 blockade in urothelial cancer. The overall study: Blood was evaluated 3 weeks (second dose) and 6 weeks after therapy began.

This table comes from immunoSEQ multiplex PCR, and its TCRdb copy is limited to in-frame clones, with some not included. This table holds roughly 120,000 clones, under 95% found once. Study-level results: Greater 3-week expansion of tumor-associated blood clones was recorded for durable-benefit patients.

The CDR3 is made up of 14 amino acids. V dropped 5 bases and J dropped 7; count of bases not matched to a gene: 3. CDR1 is SGHTA, CDR2 FQGNSA, per germline. This clone was counted once. Its specificity is unknown. The time point here: peripheral blood 6 weeks after treatment start. This receptor was obtained from a man in his sixties with urothelial cancer. This sequence joins TRBV7-2 and TRBJ2-1; 12 bases line up with TRBD2. The source was PBMCs, collected around atezolizumab (anti-PD-L1) treatment. The CDR3 loop is CASSAGLAGNEQFF. CDR3 nucleotides: TGTGCCAGCAGCGCCGGACTAGCGGGAAATGAGCAGTTCTTC.